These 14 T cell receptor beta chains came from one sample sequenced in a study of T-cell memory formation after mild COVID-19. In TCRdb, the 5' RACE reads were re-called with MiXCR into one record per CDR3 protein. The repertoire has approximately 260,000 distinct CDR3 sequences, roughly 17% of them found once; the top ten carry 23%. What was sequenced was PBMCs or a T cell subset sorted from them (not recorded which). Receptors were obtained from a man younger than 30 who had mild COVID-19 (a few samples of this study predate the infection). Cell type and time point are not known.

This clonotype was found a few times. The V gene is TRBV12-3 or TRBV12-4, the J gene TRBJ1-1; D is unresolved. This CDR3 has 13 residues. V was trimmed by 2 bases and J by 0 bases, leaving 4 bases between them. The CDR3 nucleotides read TGTGCCAGCAGTTTACGGGTGAACACTGAAGCTTTCTTT. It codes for CASSLRVNTEAFF.

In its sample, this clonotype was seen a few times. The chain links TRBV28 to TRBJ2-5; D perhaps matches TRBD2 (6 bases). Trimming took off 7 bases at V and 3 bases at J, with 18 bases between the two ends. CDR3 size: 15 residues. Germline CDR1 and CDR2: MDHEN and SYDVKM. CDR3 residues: CASKSPPGVEETQYF. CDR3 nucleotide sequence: TGTGCCAGCAAAAGCCCCCCGGGGGTGGAAGAGACCCAGTACTTC.

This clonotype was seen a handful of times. The CDR3 region is CASSLAPTGPTDTQYF. CDR3 sequence (DNA): TGTGCCAGCAGCTTAGCGCCGACAGGCCCCACAGATACGCAGTATTTT. V gene TRBV7-9 combines with J gene TRBJ2-3; possibly TRBD1 for D (6 bases). CDR3 length: 16 amino acids. Germline V lookup: CDR1 SEHNR, CDR2 FQNEAQ (reference sequence). Trimming cost V 0 bases and J 2 bases, with 12 bases left between them.

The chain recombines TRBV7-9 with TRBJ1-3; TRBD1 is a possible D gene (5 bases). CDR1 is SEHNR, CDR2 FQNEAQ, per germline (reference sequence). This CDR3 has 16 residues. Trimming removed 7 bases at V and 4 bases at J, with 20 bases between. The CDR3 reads CASTVPGGSSGNTIYF. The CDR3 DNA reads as TGTGCCAGCACCGTCCCCGGGGGGTCCTCCGGAAACACCATATATTTT.

This CDR3 is CATGERKEDEQYF. In DNA, the CDR3 is TGTGCCACGGGAGAGAGAAAAGAGGACGAGCAGTACTTC. The chain combines TRBV10-3 with TRBJ2-7; a weak D match, TRBD2 (6 bases). Germline V gives CDR1 ENHRY, CDR2 SYGVKD. This CDR3 spans 13 amino acids. Trimming cost V 10 bases and J 5 bases, with 18 bases left between them.

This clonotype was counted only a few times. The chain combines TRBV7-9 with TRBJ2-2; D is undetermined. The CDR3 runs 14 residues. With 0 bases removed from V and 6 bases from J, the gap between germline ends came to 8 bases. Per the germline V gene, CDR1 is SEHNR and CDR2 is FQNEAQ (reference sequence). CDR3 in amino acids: CASSLAVVSGELFF. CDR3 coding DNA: TGTGCCAGCAGCTTAGCGGTGGTGTCCGGGGAGCTGTTTTTT.

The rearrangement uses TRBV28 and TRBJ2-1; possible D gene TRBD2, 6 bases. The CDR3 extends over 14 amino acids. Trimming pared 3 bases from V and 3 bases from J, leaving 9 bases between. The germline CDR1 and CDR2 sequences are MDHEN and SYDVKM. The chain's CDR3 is CASSFGRIYNEQFF. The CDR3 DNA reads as TGTGCCAGCAGTTTTGGGAGGATCTACAATGAGCAGTTCTTC.

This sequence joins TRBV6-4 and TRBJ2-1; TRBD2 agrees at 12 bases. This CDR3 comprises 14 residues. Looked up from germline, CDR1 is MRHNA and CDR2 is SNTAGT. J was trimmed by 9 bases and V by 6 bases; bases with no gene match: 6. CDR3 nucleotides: TGTGCCAGCAGCGAAACTAGCGGGGGGTCTGAGCAGTTCTTC. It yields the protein CASSETSGGSEQFF.

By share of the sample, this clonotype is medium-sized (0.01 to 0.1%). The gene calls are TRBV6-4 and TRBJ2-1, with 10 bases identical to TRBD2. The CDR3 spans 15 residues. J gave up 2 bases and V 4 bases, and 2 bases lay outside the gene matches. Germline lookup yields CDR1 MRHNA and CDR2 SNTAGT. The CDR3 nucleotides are TGTGCCAGCAGTGGGACTAGCGGAACCTACAATGAGCAGTTCTTC. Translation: CASSGTSGTYNEQFF.

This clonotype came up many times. The CDR3 DNA is TGTGCCAGCAGTCAAGGGACTAGTCGAGGGAATGAGCAGTTCTTC. This sequence encodes CASSQGTSRGNEQFF. The chain employs TRBV6-5 and TRBJ2-1, with 8 bases that match TRBD2. Germline V gene sequence: CDR1 MNHEY, CDR2 SVGAGI. The CDR3 length is 15 residues. J lost 7 bases, V lost 5 bases, and 10 bases had no gene match.

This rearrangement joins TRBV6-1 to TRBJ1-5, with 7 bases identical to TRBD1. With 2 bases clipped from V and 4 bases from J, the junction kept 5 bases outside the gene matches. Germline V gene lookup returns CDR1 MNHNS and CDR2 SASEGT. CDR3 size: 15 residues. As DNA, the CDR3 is TGTGCCAGCAGTGAATTCAGGGACAGTAATCAGCCCCAGCATTTT. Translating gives CASSEFRDSNQPQHF.

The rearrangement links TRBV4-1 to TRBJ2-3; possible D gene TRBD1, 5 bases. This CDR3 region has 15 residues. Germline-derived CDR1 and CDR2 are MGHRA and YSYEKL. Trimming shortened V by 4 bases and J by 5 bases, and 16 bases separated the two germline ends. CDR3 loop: CASSPRQRLRDTQYF. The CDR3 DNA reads TGCGCCAGCAGCCCGCGACAGAGACTTAGAGATACGCAGTATTTT.

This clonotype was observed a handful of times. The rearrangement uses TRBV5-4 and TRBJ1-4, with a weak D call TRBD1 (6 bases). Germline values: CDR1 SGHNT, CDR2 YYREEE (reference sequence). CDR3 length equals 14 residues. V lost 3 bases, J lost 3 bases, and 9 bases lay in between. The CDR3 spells CASSWGQSNEKLFF. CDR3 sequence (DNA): TGTGCCAGCAGCTGGGGACAATCTAATGAAAAACTGTTTTTT. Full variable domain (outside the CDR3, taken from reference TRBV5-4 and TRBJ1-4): ETGVTQSPTHLIKTRGQQVTLRCSSQSGHNTVSWYQQALGQGPQFIFQYYREEENGRGNFPPRFSGLQFPNYSSELNVNALELDDSALYLCASSWGQSNEKLFFGSGTQLSVL.

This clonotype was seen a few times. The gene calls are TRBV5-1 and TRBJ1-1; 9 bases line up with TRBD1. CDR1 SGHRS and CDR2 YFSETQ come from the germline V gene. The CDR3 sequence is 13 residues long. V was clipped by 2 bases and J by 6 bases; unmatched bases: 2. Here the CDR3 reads CASSLTGGSEAFF. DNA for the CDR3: TGCGCCAGCAGCTTAACAGGGGGCTCTGAAGCTTTCTTT.